Presented here are 28 T cell receptor beta chains from one specimen sequenced in a study of blood T cell repertoires in COVID-19. Sequenced by immunoSEQ multiplex PCR; TCRdb stores in-frame clones only, minus some. The sample lists 77,000 or so clones; 74% were seen once. Sample: peripheral blood. Every receptor here comes from a human donor with acute or convalescent COVID-19. The donor label of this sample is uncertain.

In DNA form, the CDR3 reads TGTGCCAGCAGCCTACGACTAGCGGGGGGAGAAGAGACCCAGTACTTC. As protein: CASSLRLAGGEETQYF. The chain carries TRBV4-2 and TRBJ2-5, with 13 bases identical to TRBD2. CDR3 size: 16 residues. Looked up from germline, CDR1 is LGHNA and CDR2 is YNFKEQ. The trim removed 4 bases at V and 3 bases at J, leaving 5 bases unmatched.

The chain uses TRBV7-8 and TRBJ2-1, with 8 bases that match TRBD2. This CDR3 comprises 18 residues. Germline CDR1 is SGHVS and CDR2 is FQNEAQ. With 1 base clipped from V and 8 bases from J, the junction kept 16 bases outside the gene matches. CDR3 DNA sequence: TGTGCCAGCAGCTTAGGTGGGGGTTCCGGGACTAGTAATCATGAGCAGTTCTTC. Its translation: CASSLGGGSGTSNHEQFF.

This clone was observed once. The chain couples TRBV4-3 to TRBJ2-1, with D possibly matching TRBD1 (6 bases). V was pared by 3 bases and J by 0 bases, with 9 bases between. The CDR3 is 15 residues long. Germline V gives CDR1 LGHNA, CDR2 YSLEER. This CDR3 is CASSHGQSSYNEQFF. The CDR3 DNA sequence: TGCGCCAGCAGCCATGGACAGAGCTCCTACAATGAGCAGTTCTTC.

V usage is TRBV2 and J usage is TRBJ2-5; 10 bases agree with TRBD2. Germline V CDR1 and CDR2: SNHLY, FYNNEI. This CDR3 is 18 amino acids long. Trimming removed 7 bases from V and 5 bases from J; junction bases left unmatched: 19. DNA of the CDR3: TGTGCCAGCACTAAGGGGGACAGCGGGAGGGCCGTTGGCGAGACCCAGTACTTC. Translating it yields CASTKGDSGRAVGETQYF.

The V and J genes are TRBV6-4 and TRBJ2-2, with D perhaps matching TRBD2 (7 bases). Trimming took 1 base from V and 2 from J, leaving 14 bases between them. This CDR3 spans 17 amino acids. CDR1 is MRHNA and CDR2 is SNTAGT in the germline V gene. CDR3 in DNA: TGTGCCAGCAGTGACTTAGGCGGGGGCCTAAACACCGGGGAGCTGTTTTTT. Translation: CASSDLGGGLNTGELFF.

The chain has TRBV5-1 and TRBJ2-5; TRBD2 matches 9 bases. The ends lost 6 bases at V and 5 bases at J; junction bases unmatched: 5. Germline V gene lookup returns CDR1 SGHRS and CDR2 YFSETQ. The CDR3 is made up of 13 amino acids. CDR3 residues: CASNIAGDETQYF. DNA for the CDR3: TGCGCCAGCAATATAGCGGGAGATGAGACCCAGTACTTC. The variable domain in full, completed from reference TRBV5-1 and TRBJ2-5, reads KAGVTQTPRYLIKTRGQQVTLSCSPISGHRSVSWYQQTPGQGLQFLFEYFSETQRNKGNFPGRFSGRQFSNSRSEMNVSTLELGDSALYLCASNIAGDETQYFGPGTRLLVL.

This rearrangement joins TRBV7-9 to TRBJ2-7; D may be TRBD1 (5 bases). The CDR3 runs to 14 residues. Trimming removed 5 bases at V and 0 bases at J, with 11 bases between. CDR1 and CDR2 from the germline V gene are SEHNR and FQNEAQ (reference sequence). CDR3 in amino acids: CASSHRQFSYEQYF. DNA for the CDR3: TGTGCCAGCAGCCATAGACAGTTCTCCTACGAGCAGTACTTC.

This clone was recorded only once. The DNA of the CDR3 is TGTGCCAGCAGCGTATCGGGGGGCACAGATACGCAGTATTTT. Protein sequence: CASSVSGGTDTQYF. The V call is TRBV9, the J call TRBJ2-3; maybe TRBD2 (6 bases). This CDR3 comprises 14 residues. Germline V gene data show CDR1 as SGDLS and CDR2 as YYNGEE. Trimming took 1 base from V and 1 from J, leaving 7 bases between them.

The J gene is TRBJ1-2, the V gene TRBV14; TRBD1 agrees at 7 bases. Trimming at V came to 0 bases and at J to 3 bases, leaving 7 bases not matched to a gene. The CDR3 runs to 16 residues. Germline V lookup: CDR1 SGHDN, CDR2 FVKESK. The CDR3 sequence is CASSQEATGVDYGYTF. In nucleotides, the CDR3 is TGTGCCAGCAGCCAAGAAGCCACAGGGGTGGACTATGGCTACACCTTC.

In this sample, this clone turned up a few times. The chain employs TRBV24-1 and TRBJ2-5; TRBD2 aligns across 8 bases. V lost 5 bases to trimming and J lost 4 bases; unmatched junction nucleotides: 5. The CDR3 contains 14 residues. CDR1 is KGHDR, CDR2 SFDVKD, per germline. The CDR3 DNA reads as TGTGCCACCAGTGCGCCCCTAGCGGGAGAGACCCAGTACTTC. It is translated as CATSAPLAGETQYF.

The chain has TRBV6-5 and TRBJ1-2; 11 positions match TRBD1. The V gene end was trimmed by 5 bases and the J gene end by 10 bases; junction bases not matched to a gene: 9. CDR1 is MNHEY and CDR2 is SVGAGI in the germline V gene. This CDR3 region has 14 residues. The CDR3 DNA sequence: TGTGCCAGCAGTCAACCGCCGGGACAGGGGGTCTACACCTTC. Translated: CASSQPPGQGVYTF.

This clone turned up a few times. The gene calls are TRBV11-2 and TRBJ1-2; 8 bases map to TRBD1. The CDR3 covers 13 residues. V dropped 1 base and J dropped 8; count of bases not matched to a gene: 3. Germline values: CDR1 SGHAT, CDR2 FQNNGV. The CDR3 is CASSLGQGFGYTF. The DNA for the CDR3 is TGTGCCAGCAGCTTAGGACAGGGGTTCGGCTACACCTTC.

The chain recombines TRBV19 with TRBJ1-5; tentatively, D is TRBD1 (6 bases). CDR3 length equals 12 residues. The germline gives CDR1 LNHDA, CDR2 SQIVND (reference sequence). Deletions cut 8 bases from V and 7 bases from J, with 12 bases between. In DNA, the CDR3 is TGTGCCAGTTGGGACATTGGGCAGCCCCAGCATTTT. This encodes CASWDIGQPQHF.

The chain uses TRBV2 and TRBJ2-7; TRBD1 aligns across 9 bases. The CDR3 sequence is 14 residues long. The V gene's germline CDR1 is SNHLY and CDR2 FYNNEI. Trimming at V came to 4 bases and at J to 4 bases, leaving 5 bases not matched to a gene. DNA of the CDR3: TGTGCCAGCAGTGTAAGTGACAGGGGGTACGAGCAGTACTTC. It translates to CASSVSDRGYEQYF.

The genes are TRBV28 and TRBJ2-1; 7 bases align to TRBD2. The CDR3 runs 15 residues. With V trimmed by 5 bases and J by 0 bases, 4 bases remained unmatched. Germline V gives CDR1 MDHEN, CDR2 SYDVKM. The CDR3 sequence: CASSRSGFSYNEQFF. For the CDR3, the DNA is TGTGCCAGCAGTCGTAGCGGGTTCTCCTACAATGAGCAGTTCTTC.

The rearrangement uses TRBV2 and TRBJ2-3; 11 nucleotides match TRBD2. The CDR3 runs to 15 residues. Germline V gene sequence: CDR1 SNHLY, CDR2 FYNNEI. V lost 4 bases, J lost 6 bases, and 6 bases stayed unmatched. CDR3 DNA: TGTGCCAGCAGTGGACTAGCGGGGAGTGTGGATACGCAGTATTTT. It yields the protein CASSGLAGSVDTQYF.

This chain uses TRBV14 with TRBJ1-2, with 7 positions matching TRBD1. Germline values: CDR1 SGHDN, CDR2 FVKESK. V shed 3 bases, J shed 0 bases, and the junction held 7 bases outside the gene matches. This CDR3 has 16 amino acids. CDR3 loop: CASSQTRGIANYGYTF. DNA of the CDR3: TGTGCCAGCAGCCAGACCAGGGGGATCGCTAACTATGGCTACACCTTC. The entire variable domain, with the rest obtained from reference TRBV14 and TRBJ1-2, is as follows: EAGVTQFPSHSVIEKGQTVTLRCDPISGHDNLYWYRRVMGKEIKFLLHFVKESKQDESGMPNNRFLAERTGGTYSTLKVQPAELEDSGVYFCASSQTRGIANYGYTFGSGTRLTVV.

The rearrangement uses TRBV7-9 and TRBJ1-2; 12 bases align to TRBD1. The CDR3 consists of 15 residues. Germline CDR1 SEHNR, CDR2 FQNEAQ (reference sequence). V trimming: 3 bases; J trimming: 8 bases; junction bases outside the gene matches: 7. This chain's CDR3 is CASSFPGQGAQGYTF. The CDR3 DNA is TGTGCCAGCAGCTTTCCGGGACAGGGGGCGCAAGGCTACACCTTC.

This clone was counted a few times. The chain joins TRBV27 to TRBJ2-2; 10 bases are shared with TRBD1. V lost 8 bases, J lost 4 bases, and 7 bases stayed unmatched. Germline V gene lookup returns CDR1 MNHEY and CDR2 SMNVEV (reference sequence). The CDR3 extends over 15 amino acids. The CDR3 reads CASLRQGAGTGELFF. In nucleotides, the CDR3 is TGTGCCAGCCTTCGACAGGGGGCGGGCACCGGGGAGCTGTTTTTT.

This clone has a handful of counts. The chain has TRBV19 and TRBJ2-5; TRBD1 might be the D (5 bases). V gave up 1 base and J gave up 1 base, with 10 bases separating them. Germline CDR1 is LNHDA and CDR2 is SQIVND (reference sequence). The CDR3 has 15 residues. The CDR3 DNA reads TGTGCCAGTAGTATAGGGGAAGGGGCCCAAGAGACCCAGTACTTC. Its protein product is CASSIGEGAQETQYF.

CDR3 loop: CASSESRGRTNEKLFF. CDR3 sequence (DNA): TGTGCCAGCAGTGAATCTAGGGGGCGAACTAATGAAAAACTGTTTTTT. The genes are TRBV25-1 and TRBJ1-4, with TRBD1 matching over 7 bases. Germline CDR1 and CDR2: MGHDK and SYGVNS. J was trimmed by 1 base and V by 1 base; bases with no gene match: 3. The CDR3 covers 16 residues.

The rearrangement joins TRBV19 to TRBJ2-2, with D hard to call. This CDR3 spans 14 amino acids. V lost 3 bases and J 4 bases, leaving 9 bases between the germline ends. Germline V CDR1 and CDR2: LNHDA, SQIVND (reference sequence). CDR3 sequence (DNA): TGTGCCAGTAGTATTAGAAAGTTCACCGGGGAGCTGTTTTTT. Protein product: CASSIRKFTGELFF.

The chain is built from TRBV28 and TRBJ2-2; no clear D gene. V dropped 7 bases and J dropped 0 bases, with 12 bases sitting between them. The CDR3 sequence is 15 residues long. Germline V gene data show CDR1 as MDHEN and CDR2 as SYDVKM. CDR3 loop: CASKFWASNTGELFF. The CDR3 bases are TGTGCCAGCAAGTTCTGGGCCTCGAACACCGGGGAGCTGTTTTTT.

This rearrangement joins TRBV7-8 to TRBJ1-5; perhaps TRBD1 as D (6 bases). CDR3 length: 15 amino acids. Germline-derived CDR1 and CDR2 are SGHVS and FQNEAQ. Trimming shortened V by 5 bases and J by 3 bases, and 14 bases separated the two germline ends. The CDR3 sequence: CASSVHQGNNQPQHF. The CDR3 DNA reads TGTGCCAGCAGCGTACATCAGGGGAACAATCAGCCCCAGCATTTT.

This clone has only one observation. The V call is TRBV24-1, the J call TRBJ2-3, with TRBD2 matching 7 bases. This CDR3 region has 16 residues. Germline assignment: CDR1 KGHDR and CDR2 SFDVKD. V dropped 1 base and J dropped 0; count of bases not matched to a gene: 3. CDR3 bases: TGTGCCACCAGTGATTTCGCGGGGGAAAGCACAGATACGCAGTATTTT. This sequence encodes CATSDFAGESTDTQYF.

V is TRBV6-1 and J is TRBJ1-2, with D possibly TRBD1 on 5 matching bases. Germline CDR1 MNHNS, CDR2 SASEGT. This CDR3 region has 14 residues. Trimming pared 1 base from V and 2 bases from J, leaving 8 bases between. The CDR3 nucleotides read TGTGCCAGCAGTGAAGGGACAAAGAACTATGGCTACACCTTC. Translated, it gives CASSEGTKNYGYTF.

In the case of this clone: Sequence at one end of the junction differs from germline and may be a read error. CDR3 nucleotide sequence: TGTGCTAGCAGCTTGGGGATAGCGGGGGGGCACAATGAGCAGTTCTTC. Translation: CASSLGIAGGHNEQFF. The gene calls are TRBV7-7 and TRBJ2-1; 11 nucleotides agree with TRBD2. CDR3 length: 16 amino acids. Germline loops: CDR1 SSHAT, CDR2 FNYEAQ (reference sequence).

This clone was seen a handful of times. CDR3 sequence: CASSPEDRNEKLFF. CDR3 DNA sequence: TGTGCCAGCAGTCCGGAGGACAGGAATGAAAAACTGTTTTTT. This chain uses TRBV7-8 with TRBJ1-4; TRBD1 matches 7 bases. Germline V gives CDR1 SGHVS, CDR2 FQNEAQ. The CDR3 covers 14 residues. V shed 6 bases, J shed 5 bases, and the junction held 6 bases outside the gene matches.